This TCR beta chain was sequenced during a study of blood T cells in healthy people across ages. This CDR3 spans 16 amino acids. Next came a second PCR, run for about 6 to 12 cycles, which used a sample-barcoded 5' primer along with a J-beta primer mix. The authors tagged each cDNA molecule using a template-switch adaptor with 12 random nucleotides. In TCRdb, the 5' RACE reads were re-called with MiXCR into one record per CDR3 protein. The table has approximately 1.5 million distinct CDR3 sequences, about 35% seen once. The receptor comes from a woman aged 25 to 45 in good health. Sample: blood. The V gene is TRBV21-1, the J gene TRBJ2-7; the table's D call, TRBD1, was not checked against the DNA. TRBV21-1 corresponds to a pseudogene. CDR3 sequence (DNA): TGTGCCAGCTTGGACGAACAGGGTACCCTCCCCTACGAGCAGTACTTC. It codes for CASLDEQGTLPYEQYF.